The 21 T cell receptor beta chains listed next were all sequenced from one sample in a study of blood T cells in healthy people across ages. Combining a sample-barcoded 5' primer with a J-beta primer mix, a second PCR ran for 7 to 11 cycles. MiXCR was run by TCRdb on the 5' RACE reads, yielding one entry per CDR3 protein. The data contain approximately 730,000 distinct CDR3 sequences, roughly two fifths of them seen just once; the ten biggest clones take up about 20%. The material sequenced was blood. These receptors originate from a woman aged 60-75 years in good health.

This sequence joins TRBV5-1 and TRBJ2-7; D remains ambiguous. With 0 bases removed from V and 2 bases from J, the gap between germline ends came to 18 bases. The CDR3 has 17 residues. Germline lookup yields CDR1 SGHRS and CDR2 YFSETQ. The CDR3 region is CASSLAQTTAAPYEQYF. The CDR3 DNA is TGCGCCAGCAGCTTGGCCCAGACGACGGCTGCCCCCTACGAGCAGTACTTC.

This chain connects TRBV7-2 to TRBJ2-1; perhaps TRBD2 as D (7 bases). The CDR3 has 16 amino acids. Germline CDR1 is SGHTA and CDR2 is FQGNSA. Trimming shortened V by 3 bases and J by 8 bases, and 20 bases separated the two germline ends. CDR3 coding DNA: TGTGCCAGCAGCTTCCCGACTTCGGGGGGCTGGGATGAGCAGTTCTTC. This sequence encodes CASSFPTSGGWDEQFF.

The chain couples TRBV10-1 to TRBJ2-5, with 7 nucleotides matching TRBD2. CDR3 length: 15 amino acids. The V segment lost 3 bases and the J segment 5 bases; nucleotides outside the gene matches: 9. CDR1 and CDR2 from the germline V gene are WNHNN and SYGVQD (reference sequence). CDR3 coding DNA: TGCGCCAGCAGTGAAGGGCTAGCGGCCCGGGAGACCCAGTACTTC. Protein product: CASSEGLAARETQYF.

The V and J genes are TRBV6-1 and TRBJ2-3; D gene uncertain. V was cut by 7 bases and J by 2 bases, with 10 bases left in between. The CDR3 is made up of 13 amino acids. Germline CDR1 reads MNHNS; CDR2 reads SASEGT. Here the CDR3 DNA reads TGTGCCAGCAAAAAAGGACCCACAGATACGCAGTATTTT. This gives the protein CASKKGPTDTQYF.

The chain couples TRBV7-9 to TRBJ2-1, with TRBD2 identical over 8 bases. CDR3 length equals 14 residues. In germline, CDR1 is SEHNR, CDR2 FQNEAQ (reference sequence). The V and J ends lost 4 bases and 8 bases, in that order; junction bases with no gene match: 7. CDR3 protein: CASSSGTSIHEQFF. The CDR3 DNA follows: TGTGCCAGCAGCTCCGGGACTAGTATCCATGAGCAGTTCTTC. Full variable domain (rest looked up from reference TRBV7-9 and TRBJ2-1): DTGVSQNPRHKITKRGQNVTFRCDPISEHNRLYWYRQTLGQGPEFLTYFQNEAQLEKSRLLSDRFSAERPKGSFSTLEIQRTEQGDSAMYLCASSSGTSIHEQFFGPGTRLTVL.

As for this clonotype: This may be a read error, as it is one base from a much larger clone. The chain employs TRBV6-2 or TRBV6-3 and TRBJ2-3; D uncertain. Germline V CDR1 and CDR2: MNHEY, SVGEGT. This CDR3 has 12 residues. As DNA, the CDR3 is TGTGCCACTCGGACCCGCATAGATACGCCGTATTTT. Amino acids: CATRTRIDTPYF.

The chain links TRBV10-3 to TRBJ2-5, with no clear D. The V gene's germline CDR1 is ENHRY and CDR2 SYGVKD. The CDR3 extends over 14 amino acids. V lost 2 bases to trimming and J lost 4 bases, with 11 bases between them. In DNA form, the CDR3 reads TGTGCCATCAGTGAGGCTAAGTCAGTAGAGACCCAGTACTTC. As protein: CAISEAKSVETQYF.

On this clonotype: This sequence may be a read error, since a much larger clone differs from it by one base. This chain connects TRBV4-3 to TRBJ2-1; D unresolved. The CDR3 contains 17 residues. CDR1 and CDR2 from the germline V gene are LGHNA and YSLEER. CDR3 coding DNA: TGCGCCAGCAACCAAGATCCCCGACCGGCAGTCTACAATGAGCAGTTCTTC. Translation: CASNQDPRPAVYNEQFF.

This clonotype was seen a handful of times. This chain connects TRBV20-1 to TRBJ2-1; D is ambiguous. The germline V gene has CDR1 DFQATT and CDR2 SNEGSKA (reference sequence). Trimming took off 6 bases at V and 0 bases at J, with 12 bases between the two ends. The CDR3 is made up of 14 amino acids. CDR3 bases: TGCAGTGCCATGACTCGAGCCTCCTACAATGAGCAGTTCTTC. It is translated as CSAMTRASYNEQFF.

The gene calls are TRBV9 and TRBJ2-4; 7 nucleotides match TRBD1. The better agreement between TRBJ2-7 and the DNA end casts doubt on the J call. The CDR3 sequence is 14 residues long. Germline V gene sequence: CDR1 SGDLS, CDR2 YYNGEE. For the CDR3, the DNA is TGTGCCAGCAGCGCGACAGGGCTCCATTACGAGCAGTACTTC. This gives the protein CASSATGLHYEQYF.

This chain joins TRBV29-1 and TRBJ2-1; 8 nucleotides match TRBD1. Germline V gives CDR1 SQVTM, CDR2 ANQGSEA. The CDR3 sequence is 13 residues long. V dropped 7 bases and J dropped 1; count of bases not matched to a gene: 3. CDR3 sequence (DNA): TGCAGCGAAAACAGGGGGTCCTACAATGAGCAGTTCTTC. It codes for CSENRGSYNEQFF.

With respect to this clonotype: Just one base apart from a much larger clone, this may be a read error. The rearrangement joins TRBV7-9 to TRBJ2-5; 9 nucleotides align to TRBD1. This CDR3 is built from 13 residues. CDR1 is SEHNR, CDR2 FQNEAQ, per germline (reference sequence). The junction had 14 bases not matched to a gene; V was cut back by 10 bases and J by 11 bases. The CDR3 spells CATPGQGSYGQYF. The CDR3 region has the DNA TGTGCCACCCCCGGACAGGGGTCCTACGGGCAGTACTTC.

Concerning this clonotype itself: A much larger clone sits a single nucleotide away, making a read error possible. The chain recombines TRBV6-5 with TRBJ2-7, with D possibly matching TRBD1 (6 bases). CDR3 length equals 12 residues. Germline CDR1 MNHEY, CDR2 SVGAGI. This CDR3 is CVSKTGSYEQYF. The CDR3 DNA reads TGTGTCAGCAAAACAGGGTCCTACGAGCAGTACTTC.

This chain uses TRBV20-1 with TRBJ2-7, with TRBD2 identical over 7 bases. Trimming at V came to 3 bases and at J to 0 bases, leaving 8 bases not matched to a gene. Germline V gene lookup returns CDR1 DFQATT and CDR2 SNEGSKA (reference sequence). The CDR3 sequence is 15 residues long. The CDR3 sequence is CSARNSGESSYEQYF. The CDR3 nucleotides read TGCAGTGCTAGGAACAGCGGGGAAAGCTCCTACGAGCAGTACTTC.

Notes on this clonotype: A much bigger clone sits one base away, suggesting this may be a read error. V and J are TRBV7-4 and TRBJ2-1, with TRBD2 matching 9 bases. The CDR3 spans 14 residues. CDR1 and CDR2 (germline): SGHVT, SQSDAQ. The DNA for the CDR3 is TGTGCCTGCAGCCTTCGCGGGAGGGTTCAGGAGCAGTTCTTC. Translating gives CACSLRGRVQEQFF.

This chain joins TRBV27 and TRBJ2-1; 8 bases map to TRBD1. The V segment lost 4 bases and the J segment 14 bases; nucleotides outside the gene matches: 13. This CDR3 is built from 14 residues. Per germline, CDR1 MNHEY and CDR2 SMNVEV (reference sequence). The CDR3 is CASSSGQGLPYEFF. Written as DNA, the CDR3 is TGTGCCAGCAGTTCCGGACAGGGCCTCCCCTACGAGTTCTTC.

The chain recombines TRBV9 with TRBJ1-1; D gene ambiguous. Germline V gene lookup returns CDR1 SGDLS and CDR2 YYNGEE. CDR3 size: 15 residues. V lost 2 bases, J lost 0 bases, and 11 bases lay in between. CDR3 region: CASSVLSSLNTEAFF. Here the CDR3 DNA reads TGTGCCAGCAGCGTCCTAAGCTCCCTGAACACTGAAGCTTTCTTT.

This clonotype was detected only a few times. V is TRBV5-6 and J is TRBJ1-2, with 8 positions matching TRBD1. Germline V gene lookup returns CDR1 SGHDT and CDR2 YYEEEE. V gave up 3 bases and J gave up 0 bases; unmatched junction bases: 7. The CDR3 spans 16 residues. CDR3 residues: CASSYGQGGPNYGYTF. CDR3 bases: TGTGCCAGCAGCTACGGACAGGGTGGTCCTAACTATGGCTACACCTTC.

J is TRBJ2-1 and V is TRBV18; 16 bases match TRBD2. Trimming took 0 bases from V and 0 from J; bases not matched to a gene: 2. Germline CDR1 reads KGHSH; CDR2 reads LQKENI. The CDR3 runs 19 residues. The CDR3, as DNA: TGTGCCAGCTCACCACCGGGACTAGCGGGAGGGAGCTCCTACAATGAGCAGTTCTTC. It codes for CASSPPGLAGGSSYNEQFF.

This clonotype has a handful of counts. The chain uses TRBV3-1 and TRBJ2-1, with 11 bases lining up with TRBD2. CDR3 length: 18 amino acids. CDR1 is LGHDT and CDR2 is YNNKEL in the germline V gene (reference sequence). Trimming cost V 3 bases and J 7 bases; bases outside gene matches: 14. As DNA, the CDR3 is TGTGCCAGCAGCCACCTGACTAGCGGGACAATGAGGCGGAATGAGCAGTTCTTC. As protein: CASSHLTSGTMRRNEQFF.

This clonotype was detected a few times. The chain carries TRBV5-1 and TRBJ2-3; perhaps D is TRBD1 or TRBD2 (5 bases each). In germline, CDR1 is SGHRS, CDR2 YFSETQ. The CDR3 has 15 residues. V shed 2 bases and J shed 3 bases, with 13 bases lying between them. CDR3 protein: CASSLSGRLTDTQYF. CDR3 coding DNA: TGCGCCAGCAGCTTATCGGGACGGCTAACAGATACGCAGTATTTT.